This entry is about one T cell receptor (beta chain). Germline loops: CDR1 KGHSH, CDR2 LQKENI. V was shortened by 4 bases and J by 8 bases, with 11 bases between the two germline ends. The CDR3 runs to 12 residues. Excluded were patients having autoimmune disease history or systemic immunosuppression. This table comes from immunoSEQ multiplex PCR, and its TCRdb copy is limited to in-frame clones, with some not included. The sample has 60,000 to 65,000 clones, 85% to 90% seen once; the top ten hold 10% to 13%. The data originate from a study of OX40 agonist ivuxolimab in advanced cancers. Study context: Eligibility admitted prior anti-PD-1, anti-PD-L1 or anti-CTLA-4 therapy; approximately 40% had some.

The chain employs TRBV18 and TRBJ1-2; D unresolved. Source: CD4+ or CD8+ T cells sorted from blood, taken in a trial of the OX40 agonist ivuxolimab. This clonotype originated in an adult with an advanced solid tumor such as melanoma, head and neck, liver or kidney cancer. CDR3 DNA: TGTGCCAGCTCACAGAACCCCCTCGGCTACACCTTC. Translation: CASSQNPLGYTF. Using reference TRBV18 and TRBJ1-2 for the parts outside the CDR3, the full variable domain is NAGVMQNPRHLVRRRGQEARLRCSPMKGHSHVYWYRQLPEEGLKFMVYLQKENIIDESGMPKERFSAEFPKEGPSILRIQQVVRGDSAAYFCASSQNPLGYTFGSGTRLTVV.